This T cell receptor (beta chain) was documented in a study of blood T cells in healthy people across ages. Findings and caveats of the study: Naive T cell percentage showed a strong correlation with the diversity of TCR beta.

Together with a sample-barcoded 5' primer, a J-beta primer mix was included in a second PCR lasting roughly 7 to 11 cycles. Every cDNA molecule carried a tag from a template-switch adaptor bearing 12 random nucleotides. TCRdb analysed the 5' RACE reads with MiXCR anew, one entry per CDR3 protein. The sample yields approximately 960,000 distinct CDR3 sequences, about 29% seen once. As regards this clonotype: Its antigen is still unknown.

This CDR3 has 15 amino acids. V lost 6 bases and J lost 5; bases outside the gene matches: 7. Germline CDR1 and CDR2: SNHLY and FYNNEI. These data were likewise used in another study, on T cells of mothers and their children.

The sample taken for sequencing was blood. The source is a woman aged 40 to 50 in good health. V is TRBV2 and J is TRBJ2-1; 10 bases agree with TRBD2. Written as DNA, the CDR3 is TGTGCCAGCAGATTAGCGGGGGGTTTCCACAATGAGCAGTTCTTC. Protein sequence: CASRLAGGFHNEQFF.